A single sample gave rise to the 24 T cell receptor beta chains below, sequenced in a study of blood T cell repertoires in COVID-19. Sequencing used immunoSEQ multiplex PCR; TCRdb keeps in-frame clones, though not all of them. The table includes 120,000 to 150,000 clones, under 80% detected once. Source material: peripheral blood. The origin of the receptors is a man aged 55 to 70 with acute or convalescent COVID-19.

CDR3 protein: CASRYGGLAVLPQAAPNYEQYF. The CDR3 DNA sequence: TGTGCCAGCAGATACGGGGGGCTAGCGGTCCTCCCCCAGGCCGCACCTAACTACGAGCAGTACTTC. This chain joins TRBV7-3 and TRBJ2-7; D is possibly TRBD2 (7 bases). CDR1 is SGHTA, CDR2 FQGTGA, per germline. V was trimmed by 6 bases and J by 3 bases, leaving 39 bases between them. This CDR3 is built from 22 residues.

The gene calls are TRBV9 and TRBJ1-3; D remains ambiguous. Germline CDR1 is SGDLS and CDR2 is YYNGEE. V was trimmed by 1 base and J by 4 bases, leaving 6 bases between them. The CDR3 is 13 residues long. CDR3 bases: TGTGCCAGCAGCGTATACAGCGGAAACACCATATATTTT. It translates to CASSVYSGNTIYF.

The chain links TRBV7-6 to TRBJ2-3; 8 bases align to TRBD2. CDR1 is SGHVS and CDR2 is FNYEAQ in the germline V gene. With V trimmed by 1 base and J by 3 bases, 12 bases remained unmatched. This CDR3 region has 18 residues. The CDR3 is CASSLGASGLLVTDTQYF. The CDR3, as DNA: TGTGCCAGCAGCTTAGGGGCTAGCGGGTTATTGGTTACAGATACGCAGTATTTT.

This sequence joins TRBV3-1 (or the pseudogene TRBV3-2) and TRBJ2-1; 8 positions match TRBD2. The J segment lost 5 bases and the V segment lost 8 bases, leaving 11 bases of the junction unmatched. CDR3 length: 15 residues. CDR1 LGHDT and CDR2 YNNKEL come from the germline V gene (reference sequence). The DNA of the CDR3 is TGTGCCAGCCGCACCCGGGGGGGTCTTAACAATGAGCAGTTCTTC. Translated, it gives CASRTRGGLNNEQFF.

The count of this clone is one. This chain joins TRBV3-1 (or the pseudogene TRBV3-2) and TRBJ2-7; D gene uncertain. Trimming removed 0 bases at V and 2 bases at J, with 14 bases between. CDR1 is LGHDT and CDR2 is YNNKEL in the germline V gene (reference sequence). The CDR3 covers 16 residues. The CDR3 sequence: CASSQDLASGTYEQYF. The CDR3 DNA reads TGTGCCAGCAGCCAAGATTTAGCCAGTGGCACCTACGAGCAGTACTTC.

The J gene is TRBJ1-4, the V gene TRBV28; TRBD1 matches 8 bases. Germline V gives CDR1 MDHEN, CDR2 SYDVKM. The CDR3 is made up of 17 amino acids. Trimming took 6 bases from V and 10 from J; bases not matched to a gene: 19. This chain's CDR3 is CASSQQGGGPDRLKLFF. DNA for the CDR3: TGTGCCAGCAGCCAACAGGGGGGTGGTCCAGACCGGTTAAAACTGTTTTTT.

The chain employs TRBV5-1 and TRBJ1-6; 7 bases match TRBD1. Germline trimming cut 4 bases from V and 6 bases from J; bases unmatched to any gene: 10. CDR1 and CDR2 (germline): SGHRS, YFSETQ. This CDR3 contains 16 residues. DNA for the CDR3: TGCGCCAGCAGCCTGGTAGGGGGACAGATTAATTCACCCCTCCACTTT. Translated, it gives CASSLVGGQINSPLHF. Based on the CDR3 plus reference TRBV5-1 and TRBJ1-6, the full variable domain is KAGVTQTPRYLIKTRGQQVTLSCSPISGHRSVSWYQQTPGQGLQFLFEYFSETQRNKGNFPGRFSGRQFSNSRSEMNVSTLELGDSALYLCASSLVGGQINSPLHFGNGTRLTVT.

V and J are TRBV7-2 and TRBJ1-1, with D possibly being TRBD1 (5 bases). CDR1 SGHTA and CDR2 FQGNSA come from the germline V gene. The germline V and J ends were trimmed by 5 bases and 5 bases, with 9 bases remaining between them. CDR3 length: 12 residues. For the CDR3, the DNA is TGTGCCAGCAGCAGGGGTGGAACTGAAGCTTTCTTT. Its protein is CASSRGGTEAFF.

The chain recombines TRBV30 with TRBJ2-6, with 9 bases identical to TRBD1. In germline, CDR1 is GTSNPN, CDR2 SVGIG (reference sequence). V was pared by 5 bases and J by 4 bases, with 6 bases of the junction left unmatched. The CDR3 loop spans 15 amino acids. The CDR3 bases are TGTGCCTGGTCCACAGGGGGCACGGGGGCCAACGTCCTGACTTTC. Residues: CAWSTGGTGANVLTF.

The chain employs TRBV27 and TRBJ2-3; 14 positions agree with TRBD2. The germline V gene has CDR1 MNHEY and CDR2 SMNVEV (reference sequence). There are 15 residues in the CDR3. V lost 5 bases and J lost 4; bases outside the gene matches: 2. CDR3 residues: CASSPGLAGADTQYF. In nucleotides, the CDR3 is TGTGCCAGCAGTCCGGGACTAGCGGGAGCAGATACGCAGTATTTT.

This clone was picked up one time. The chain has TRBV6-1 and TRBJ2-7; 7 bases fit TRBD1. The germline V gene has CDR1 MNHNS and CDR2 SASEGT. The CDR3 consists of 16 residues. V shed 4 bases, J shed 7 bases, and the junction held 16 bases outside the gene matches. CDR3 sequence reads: CASSAPTGSGSKEQYF. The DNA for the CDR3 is TGTGCCAGCAGTGCACCGACAGGGAGTGGGTCTAAAGAGCAGTACTTC.

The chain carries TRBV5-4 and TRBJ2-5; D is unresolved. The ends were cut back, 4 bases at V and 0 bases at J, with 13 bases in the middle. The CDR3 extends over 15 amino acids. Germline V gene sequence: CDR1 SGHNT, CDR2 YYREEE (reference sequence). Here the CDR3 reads CASSDMTQYQETQYF. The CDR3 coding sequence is TGTGCCAGCAGCGACATGACCCAGTACCAAGAGACCCAGTACTTC.

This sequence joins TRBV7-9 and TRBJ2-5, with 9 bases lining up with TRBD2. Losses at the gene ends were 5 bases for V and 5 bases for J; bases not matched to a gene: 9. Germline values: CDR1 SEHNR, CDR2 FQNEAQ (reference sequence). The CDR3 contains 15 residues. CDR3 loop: CASSVRLAVGETQYF. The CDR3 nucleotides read TGTGCCAGCAGCGTACGACTAGCGGTAGGGGAGACCCAGTACTTC.

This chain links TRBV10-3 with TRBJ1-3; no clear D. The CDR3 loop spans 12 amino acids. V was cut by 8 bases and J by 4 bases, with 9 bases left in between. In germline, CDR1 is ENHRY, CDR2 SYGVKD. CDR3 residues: CAISEGGNTIYF. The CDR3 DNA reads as TGTGCCATCTCGGAGGGAGGAAACACCATATATTTT.

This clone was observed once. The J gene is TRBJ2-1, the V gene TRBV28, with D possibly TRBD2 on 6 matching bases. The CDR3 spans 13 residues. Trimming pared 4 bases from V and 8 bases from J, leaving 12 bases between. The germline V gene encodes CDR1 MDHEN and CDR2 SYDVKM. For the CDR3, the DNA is TGTGCCAGCAGTTCGGGAGCCCTGGATGAGCAGTTCTTC. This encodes CASSSGALDEQFF.

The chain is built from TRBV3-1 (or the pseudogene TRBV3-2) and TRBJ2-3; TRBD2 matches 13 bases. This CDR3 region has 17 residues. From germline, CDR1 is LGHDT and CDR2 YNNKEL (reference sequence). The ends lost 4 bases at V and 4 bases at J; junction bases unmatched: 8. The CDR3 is CASSREGLAGLADTQYF. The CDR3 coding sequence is TGTGCCAGCAGCCGGGAGGGACTAGCGGGACTCGCAGATACGCAGTATTTT.

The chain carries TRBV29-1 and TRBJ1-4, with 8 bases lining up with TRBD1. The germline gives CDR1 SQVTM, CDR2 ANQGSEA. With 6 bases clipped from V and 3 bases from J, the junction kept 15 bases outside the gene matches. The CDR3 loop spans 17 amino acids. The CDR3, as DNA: TGCAGCGTCCAAGGGGGGACAGGTGTATCCCCTAATGAAAAACTGTTTTTT. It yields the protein CSVQGGTGVSPNEKLFF.

The CDR3 here is CASSLRTGGTQETQYF. Here the CDR3 DNA reads TGCGCCAGCAGCTTGCGGACAGGGGGAACCCAAGAGACCCAGTACTTC. The chain combines TRBV5-1 with TRBJ2-5; 10 bases fit TRBD1. J lost 1 base, V lost 1 base, and 4 bases had no gene match. Germline CDR1 and CDR2: SGHRS and YFSETQ. The CDR3 totals 16 residues.

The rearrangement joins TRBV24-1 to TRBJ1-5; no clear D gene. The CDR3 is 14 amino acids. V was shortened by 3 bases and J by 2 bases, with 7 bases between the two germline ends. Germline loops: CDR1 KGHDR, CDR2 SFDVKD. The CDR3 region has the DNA TGTGCCACCAGTGATGCCTTAGGCAATCAGCCCCAGCATTTT. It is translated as CATSDALGNQPQHF.

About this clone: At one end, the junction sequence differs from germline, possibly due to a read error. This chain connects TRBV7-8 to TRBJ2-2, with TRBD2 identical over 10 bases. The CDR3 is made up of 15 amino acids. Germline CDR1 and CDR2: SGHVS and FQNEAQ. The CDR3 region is CASSLSGRSTGELFF. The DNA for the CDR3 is TGTGCTAGCAGCCTTAGCGGGAGGTCGACCGGGGAGCTGTTTTTT.

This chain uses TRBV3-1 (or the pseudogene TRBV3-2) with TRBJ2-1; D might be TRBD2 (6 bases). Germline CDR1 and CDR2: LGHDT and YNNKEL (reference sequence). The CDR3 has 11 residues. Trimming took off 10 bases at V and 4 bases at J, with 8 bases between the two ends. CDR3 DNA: TGTGCCACTGGGACTTACAATGAGCAGTTCTTC. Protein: CATGTYNEQFF.

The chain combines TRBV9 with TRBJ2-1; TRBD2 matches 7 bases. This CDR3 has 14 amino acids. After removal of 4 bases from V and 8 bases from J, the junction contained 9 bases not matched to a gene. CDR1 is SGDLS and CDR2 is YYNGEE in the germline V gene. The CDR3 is CASSPGGSKDEQFF. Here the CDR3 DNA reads TGTGCCAGCAGCCCAGGCGGGAGTAAGGATGAGCAGTTCTTC.

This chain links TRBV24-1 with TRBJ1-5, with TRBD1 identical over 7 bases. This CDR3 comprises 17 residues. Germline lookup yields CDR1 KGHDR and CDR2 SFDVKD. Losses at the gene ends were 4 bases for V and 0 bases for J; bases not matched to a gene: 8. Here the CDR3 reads CATSEAGTENSNQPQHF. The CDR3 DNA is TGTGCCACCAGTGAGGCCGGGACAGAAAATAGCAATCAGCCCCAGCATTTT.

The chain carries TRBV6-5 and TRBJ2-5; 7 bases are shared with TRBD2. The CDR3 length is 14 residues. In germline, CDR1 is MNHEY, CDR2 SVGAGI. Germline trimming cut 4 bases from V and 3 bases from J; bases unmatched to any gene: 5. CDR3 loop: CASSSSGTKETQYF. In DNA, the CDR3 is TGTGCCAGCAGTTCTAGCGGAACAAAAGAGACCCAGTACTTC.